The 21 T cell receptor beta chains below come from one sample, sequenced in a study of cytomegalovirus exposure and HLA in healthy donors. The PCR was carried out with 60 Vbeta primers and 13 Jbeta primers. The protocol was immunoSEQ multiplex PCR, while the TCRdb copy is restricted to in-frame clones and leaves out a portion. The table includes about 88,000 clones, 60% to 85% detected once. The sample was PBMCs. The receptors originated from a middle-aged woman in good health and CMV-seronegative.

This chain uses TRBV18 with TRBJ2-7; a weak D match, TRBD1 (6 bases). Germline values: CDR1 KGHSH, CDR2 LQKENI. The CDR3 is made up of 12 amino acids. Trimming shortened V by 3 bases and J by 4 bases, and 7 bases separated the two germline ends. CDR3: CASSPGQYEQYF. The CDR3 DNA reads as TGTGCCAGCTCACCCGGACAGTACGAGCAGTACTTC.

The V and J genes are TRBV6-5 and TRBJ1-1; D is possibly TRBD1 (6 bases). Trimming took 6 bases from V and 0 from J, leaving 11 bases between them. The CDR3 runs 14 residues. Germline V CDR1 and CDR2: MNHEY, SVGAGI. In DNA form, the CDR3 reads TGTGCCAGCAGGATGGACAGTTTGAACACTGAAGCTTTCTTT. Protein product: CASRMDSLNTEAFF.

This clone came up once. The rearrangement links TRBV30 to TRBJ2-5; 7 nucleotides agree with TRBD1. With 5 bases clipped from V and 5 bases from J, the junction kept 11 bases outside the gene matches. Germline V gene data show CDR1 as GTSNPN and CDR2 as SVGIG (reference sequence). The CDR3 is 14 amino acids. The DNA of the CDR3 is TGTGCCTGGGACACACAGGGGTTCGGGGAGACCCAGTACTTC. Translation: CAWDTQGFGETQYF.

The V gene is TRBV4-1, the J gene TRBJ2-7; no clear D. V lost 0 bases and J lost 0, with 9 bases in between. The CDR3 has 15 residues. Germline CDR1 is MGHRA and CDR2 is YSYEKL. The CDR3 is CASSQDYPNSYEQYF. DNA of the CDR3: TGCGCCAGCAGCCAAGATTACCCTAACTCCTACGAGCAGTACTTC.

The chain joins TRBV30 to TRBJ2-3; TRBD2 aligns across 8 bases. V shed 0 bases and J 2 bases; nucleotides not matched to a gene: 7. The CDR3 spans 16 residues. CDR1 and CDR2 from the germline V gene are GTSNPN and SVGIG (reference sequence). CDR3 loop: CAWSVSAGGLTDTQYF. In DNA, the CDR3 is TGTGCCTGGAGTGTTTCGGCGGGGGGCCTCACAGATACGCAGTATTTT.

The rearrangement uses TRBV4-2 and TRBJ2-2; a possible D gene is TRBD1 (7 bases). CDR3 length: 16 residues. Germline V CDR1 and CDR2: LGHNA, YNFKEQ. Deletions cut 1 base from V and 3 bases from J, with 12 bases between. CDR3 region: CASSQAQGGYTGELFF. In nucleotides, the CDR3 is TGTGCCAGCAGCCAAGCGCAGGGGGGCTACACCGGGGAGCTGTTTTTT.

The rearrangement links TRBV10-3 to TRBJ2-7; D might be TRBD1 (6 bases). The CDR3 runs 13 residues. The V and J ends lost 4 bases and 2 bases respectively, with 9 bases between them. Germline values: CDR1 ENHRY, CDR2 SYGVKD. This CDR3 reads CAISAGETYEQYF. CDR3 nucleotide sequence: TGTGCCATCAGTGCAGGGGAAACCTACGAGCAGTACTTC.

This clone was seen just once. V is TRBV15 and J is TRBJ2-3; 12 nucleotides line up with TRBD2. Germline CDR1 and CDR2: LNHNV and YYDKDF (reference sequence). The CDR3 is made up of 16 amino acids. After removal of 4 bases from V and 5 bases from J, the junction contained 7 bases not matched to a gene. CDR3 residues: CATSTPSGGARDTQYF. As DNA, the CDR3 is TGTGCCACCAGCACGCCTAGCGGGGGGGCACGAGATACGCAGTATTTT. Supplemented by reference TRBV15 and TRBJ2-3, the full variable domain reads DAMVIQNPRYQVTQFGKPVTLSCSQTLNHNVMYWYQQKSSQAPKLLFHYYDKDFNNEADTPDNFQSRRPNTSFCFLDIRSPGLGDTAMYLCATSTPSGGARDTQYFGPGTRLTVL.

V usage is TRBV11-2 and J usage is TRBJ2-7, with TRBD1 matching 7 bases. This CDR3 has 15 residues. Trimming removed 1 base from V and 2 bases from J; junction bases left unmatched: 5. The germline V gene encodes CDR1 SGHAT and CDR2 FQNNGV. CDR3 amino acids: CASSLGGDSTYEQYF. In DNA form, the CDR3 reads TGTGCCAGCAGCTTAGGAGGGGACAGCACCTACGAGCAGTACTTC. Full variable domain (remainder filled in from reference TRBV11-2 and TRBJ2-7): EAGVAQSPRYKIIEKRQSVAFWCNPISGHATLYWYQQILGQGPKLLIQFQNNGVVDDSQLPKDRFSAERLKGVDSTLKIQPAKLEDSAVYLCASSLGGDSTYEQYFGPGTRLTVT.

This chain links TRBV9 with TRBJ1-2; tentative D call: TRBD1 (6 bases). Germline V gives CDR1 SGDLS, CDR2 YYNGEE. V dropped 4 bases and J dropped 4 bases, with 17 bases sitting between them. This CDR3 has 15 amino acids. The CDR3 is CASSITGNSGYGYTF. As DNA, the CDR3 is TGTGCCAGCAGCATAACAGGGAATAGTGGCTATGGCTACACCTTC.

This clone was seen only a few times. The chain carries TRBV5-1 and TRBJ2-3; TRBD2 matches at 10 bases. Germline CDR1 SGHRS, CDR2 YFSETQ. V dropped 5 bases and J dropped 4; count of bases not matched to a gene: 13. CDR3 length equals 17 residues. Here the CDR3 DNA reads TGCGCCAGCAGACTCCCTAGCCCGGGACTAGCGTCAGATACGCAGTATTTT. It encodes CASRLPSPGLASDTQYF.

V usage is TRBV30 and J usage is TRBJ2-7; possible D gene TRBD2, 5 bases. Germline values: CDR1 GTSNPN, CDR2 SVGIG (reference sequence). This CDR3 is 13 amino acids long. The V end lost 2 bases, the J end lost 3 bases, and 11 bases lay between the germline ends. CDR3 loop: CAWSFGRDYEQYF. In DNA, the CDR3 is TGTGCCTGGAGTTTCGGACGGGACTACGAGCAGTACTTC.

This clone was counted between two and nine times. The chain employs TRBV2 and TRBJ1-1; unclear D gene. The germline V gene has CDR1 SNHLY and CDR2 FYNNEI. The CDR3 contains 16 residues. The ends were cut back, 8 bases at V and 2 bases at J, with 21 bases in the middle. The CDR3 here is CASLLPPGGHNTEAFF. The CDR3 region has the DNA TGTGCCAGCCTACTCCCCCCTGGAGGGCATAACACTGAAGCTTTCTTT.

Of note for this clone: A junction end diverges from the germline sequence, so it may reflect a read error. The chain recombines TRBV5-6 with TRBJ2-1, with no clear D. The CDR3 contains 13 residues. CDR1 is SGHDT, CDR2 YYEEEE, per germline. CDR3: CASSLGSGYEQLF. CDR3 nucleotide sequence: TGTGCCAGCAGCTTGGGGAGTGGGTATGAGCAGCTCTTC.

The CDR3 is CASSPTAFRDRANEKLFF. CDR3 coding DNA: TGTGCCAGCTCCCCGACCGCATTCCGGGACAGGGCTAATGAAAAACTGTTTTTT. The V call is TRBV18, the J call TRBJ1-4; 9 nucleotides align to TRBD1. With 6 bases clipped from V and 3 bases from J, the junction kept 14 bases outside the gene matches. The germline V gene has CDR1 KGHSH and CDR2 LQKENI. This CDR3 region has 18 residues.

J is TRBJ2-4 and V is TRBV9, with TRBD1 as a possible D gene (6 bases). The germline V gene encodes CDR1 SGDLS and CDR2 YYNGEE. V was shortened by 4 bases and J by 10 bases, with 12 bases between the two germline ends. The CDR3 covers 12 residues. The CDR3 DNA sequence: TGTGCCAGCAGCACAAACCAGGGGATTCAGTACTTC. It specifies CASSTNQGIQYF. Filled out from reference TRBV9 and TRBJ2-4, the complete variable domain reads DSGVTQTPKHLITATGQRVTLRCSPRSGDLSVYWYQQSLDQGLQFLIQYYNGEERAKGNILERFSAQQFPDLHSELNLSSLELGDSALYFCASSTNQGIQYFGAGTRLSVL.

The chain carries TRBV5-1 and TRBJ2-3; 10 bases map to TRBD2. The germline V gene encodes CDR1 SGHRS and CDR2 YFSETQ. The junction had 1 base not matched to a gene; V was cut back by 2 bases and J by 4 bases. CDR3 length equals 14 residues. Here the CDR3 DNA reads TGCGCCAGCAGCTTAGCGGGGGGGCCAGATACGCAGTATTTT. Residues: CASSLAGGPDTQYF.

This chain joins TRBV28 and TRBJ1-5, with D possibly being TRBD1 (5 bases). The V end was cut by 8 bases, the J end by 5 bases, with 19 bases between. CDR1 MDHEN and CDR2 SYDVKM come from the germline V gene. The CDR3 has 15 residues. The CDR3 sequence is CASLLLGTGDQPQHF. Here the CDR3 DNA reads TGTGCCAGCCTTCTTCTCGGAACAGGCGATCAGCCCCAGCATTTT.

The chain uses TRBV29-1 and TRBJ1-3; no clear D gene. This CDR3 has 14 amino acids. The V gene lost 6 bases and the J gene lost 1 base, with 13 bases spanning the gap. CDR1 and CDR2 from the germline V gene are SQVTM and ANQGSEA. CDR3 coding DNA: TGCAGCGTGACCCAGACTGTATCTGGAAACACCATATATTTT. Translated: CSVTQTVSGNTIYF.

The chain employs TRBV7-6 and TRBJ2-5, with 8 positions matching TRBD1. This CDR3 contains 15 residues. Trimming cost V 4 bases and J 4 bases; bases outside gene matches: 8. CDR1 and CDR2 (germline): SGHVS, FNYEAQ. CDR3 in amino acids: CASSSSTGGGETQYF. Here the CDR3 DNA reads TGTGCCAGCAGCTCCTCTACAGGGGGTGGAGAGACCCAGTACTTC.

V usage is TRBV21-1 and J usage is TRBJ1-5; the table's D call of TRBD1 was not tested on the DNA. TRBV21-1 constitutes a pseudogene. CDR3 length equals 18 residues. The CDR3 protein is CASSNPGQAVYSNQPQHF. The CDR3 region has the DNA TGTGCCAGCAGCAATCCGGGACAGGCCGTATATAGCAATCAGCCCCAGCATTTT.